The clone carrying this TCR beta chain was seen ten or more times. Its antigen is as yet unknown. Germline V gives CDR1 SGHDT, CDR2 YYEEEE. With 2 bases removed from V and 10 bases from J, the gap between germline ends came to 12 bases. This CDR3 comprises 12 residues. These data are taken from a study of CD8 T cells in ankylosing spondylitis. Broader study findings: Reactive arthritis synovial fluid and blood previously showed some of these motif variants.

Scientists made TCR beta libraries using quantitative 5'-RACE with molecular barcodes. Each CDR3 protein is one row after TCRdb ran MiXCR on the 5' RACE reads. The sample contains about 150,000 distinct CDR3 sequences, around 7.9% of which appear only once. This clonotype was obtained from a female donor with ankylosing spondylitis or in good health (not recorded which). This sequence joins TRBV5-6 and TRBJ1-1, with D tentatively TRBD1 (6 bases). What was sequenced was blood, either unsorted or a sorted T cell fraction (not recorded which). The chain's CDR3 is CASSFSTGGAFF. The CDR3 nucleotides read TGTGCCAGCAGCTTTTCGACAGGAGGAGCTTTCTTT.